This paragraph reports one T cell receptor (beta chain). This sample stems from a study of blood T cell repertoires in COVID-19. Background on the study: Samples taken during acute and convalescent COVID-19 were collected in the United States, Italy and Spain. T cells, B-cell-depleted T cells, or PBMCs supplied cDNA or gDNA.

In the source study's methods: The authors estimated nucleated cell counts from reference gene primer amplification. Assay: immunoSEQ multiplex PCR; the TCRdb copy retains only in-frame clones and omits some. Clone size and V and J calls were adopted from that table, with D and trimming inferred from the DNA. The table lists 250,000 or so clones, 86% of them singletons. Trimming at V came to 6 bases and at J to 5 bases, leaving 9 bases not matched to a gene. CDR3 length: 14 residues. Looked up from germline, CDR1 is SNHLY and CDR2 is FYNNEI. V and J are TRBV2 and TRBJ2-5; TRBD1 agrees at 7 bases. The receptor comes from a woman in her twenties or thirties with active or convalescent COVID-19. What was sequenced was peripheral blood. CDR3 protein: CASSELTGLETQYF. CDR3 DNA sequence: TGTGCCAGCAGCGAGCTGACAGGGCTGGAGACCCAGTACTTC.